This T cell receptor beta chain was recorded in a study of identical twins. The CDR3 covers 14 residues. Germline trimming cut 0 bases from V and 3 bases from J; bases unmatched to any gene: 5. CDR1 SQVTM and CDR2 ANQGSEA come from the germline V gene. A single record per CDR3 protein comes from TCRdb applying MiXCR to the 5' RACE reads. The repertoire includes hundreds of thousands of distinct CDR3 sequences, roughly 6% of them detected once, and 1.5% to 2% sits in the top ten. This clonotype was counted ten times or more. The antigen remains undetermined. Study-level findings and limits: Possibly, invariant MAIT and iNKT cells partly confounded zero-insertion analyses.

The receptor was isolated from a man between 18 and 29 years old in good health. Sequencing used naive T cells sorted from blood. V and J are TRBV29-1 and TRBJ2-7; TRBD1 matches at 7 bases. The CDR3, as DNA: TGCAGCGTTGAAGATCGCACAGGGGACTACGAGCAGTACTTC. Protein sequence: CSVEDRTGDYEQYF.